This T cell receptor (beta chain) was identified during a study of T cells in tuberculosis. Time point denoted: new active TB diagnosis, blood taken before or within 7 days of starting treatment. Unsorted cryopreserved PBMC were sequenced, averaging approximately 100,000 T cells per clinical donor. Repertoires were generated with immunoSEQ multiplex PCR, while TCRdb's copy carries only in-frame clones and drops some. The sample has roughly 35,000 clones; around 92% are singletons. The germline V gene has CDR1 SGHRS and CDR2 YFSETQ. With 1 base clipped from V and 4 bases from J, the junction kept 7 bases outside the gene matches. The CDR3 runs to 17 residues.

The specimen comprised PBMCs, sampled at tuberculosis diagnosis. This clonotype originated in an adult with tuberculosis. Some clones in this sample may be carry-over from other donors' samples. The J gene is TRBJ2-1, the V gene TRBV5-1, with 11 bases lining up with TRBD2. The CDR3 coding sequence is TGCGCCAGCAGCTTGCCTATTACTAGCGGGGGTTACAATGAGCAGTTCTTC. Translating it yields CASSLPITSGGYNEQFF.